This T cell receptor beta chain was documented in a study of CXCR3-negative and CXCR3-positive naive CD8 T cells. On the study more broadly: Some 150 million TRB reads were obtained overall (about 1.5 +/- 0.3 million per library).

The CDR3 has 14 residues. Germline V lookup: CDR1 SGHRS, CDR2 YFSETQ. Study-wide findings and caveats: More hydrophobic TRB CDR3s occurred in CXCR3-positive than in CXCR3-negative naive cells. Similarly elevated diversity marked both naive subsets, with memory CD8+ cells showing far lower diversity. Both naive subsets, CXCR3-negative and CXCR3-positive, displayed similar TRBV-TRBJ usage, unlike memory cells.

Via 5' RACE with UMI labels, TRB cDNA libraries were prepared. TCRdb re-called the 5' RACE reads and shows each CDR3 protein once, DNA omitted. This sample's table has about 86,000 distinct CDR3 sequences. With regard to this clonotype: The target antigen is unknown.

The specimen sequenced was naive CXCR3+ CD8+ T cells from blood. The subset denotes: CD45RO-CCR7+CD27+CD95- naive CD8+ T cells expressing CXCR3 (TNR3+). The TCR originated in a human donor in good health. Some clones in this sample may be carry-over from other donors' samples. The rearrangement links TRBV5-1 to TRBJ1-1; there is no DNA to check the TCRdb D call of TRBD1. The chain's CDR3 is CASSLVGENTEAFF.